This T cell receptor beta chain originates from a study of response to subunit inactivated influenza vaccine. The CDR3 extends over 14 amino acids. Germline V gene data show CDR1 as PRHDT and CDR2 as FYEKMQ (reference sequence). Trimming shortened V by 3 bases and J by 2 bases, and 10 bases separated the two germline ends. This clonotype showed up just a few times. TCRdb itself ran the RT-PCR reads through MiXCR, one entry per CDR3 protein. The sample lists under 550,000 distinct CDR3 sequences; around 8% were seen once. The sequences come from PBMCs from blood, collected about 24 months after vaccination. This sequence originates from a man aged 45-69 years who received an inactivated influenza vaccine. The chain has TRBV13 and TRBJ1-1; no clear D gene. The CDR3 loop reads CASSFEGRNTEAFF. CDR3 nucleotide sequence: TGTGCCAGCAGCTTCGAGGGTCGAAACACTGAAGCTTTCTTT.